Shown below are 22 T cell receptor beta chains from a single sample sequenced in a study of OX40 agonist ivuxolimab in advanced cancers. Profiled with immunoSEQ multiplex PCR; TCRdb holds only in-frame clones, not every one. The sample shows tens of thousands of clones, more than 75% of them seen only once. This specimen consisted of CD4+ or CD8+ T cells sorted from blood, obtained in a trial of the OX40 agonist ivuxolimab. These receptors all stem from an adult with an advanced solid tumor such as melanoma, head and neck, liver or kidney cancer.

This clone was recorded only once. V and J are TRBV6-1 and TRBJ1-5; D uncertain. The CDR3 extends over 13 amino acids. The ends were cut back, 4 bases at V and 6 bases at J, with 10 bases in the middle. Germline assignment: CDR1 MNHNS and CDR2 SASEGT. CDR3 residues: CASSVLGSQPQHF. CDR3 DNA: TGTGCCAGCAGTGTGCTAGGATCTCAGCCCCAGCATTTT.

V and J are TRBV11-2 and TRBJ2-7; weak D call: TRBD1 (6 bases). V was pared by 5 bases and J by 1 base, with 12 bases between. The germline gives CDR1 SGHAT, CDR2 FQNNGV. The CDR3 length is 14 residues. The CDR3 loop is CASSRRTVSYEQYF. As DNA, the CDR3 is TGTGCCAGCAGCCGAAGGACAGTTTCCTACGAGCAGTACTTC. The whole variable domain, filled in from reference TRBV11-2 and TRBJ2-7, reads EAGVAQSPRYKIIEKRQSVAFWCNPISGHATLYWYQQILGQGPKLLIQFQNNGVVDDSQLPKDRFSAERLKGVDSTLKIQPAKLEDSAVYLCASSRRTVSYEQYFGPGTRLTVT.

The chain uses TRBV5-8 and TRBJ2-2; TRBD1 matches 8 bases. In germline, CDR1 is SGHTS, CDR2 YDEGEE. V was clipped by 5 bases and J by 4 bases; unmatched bases: 13. This CDR3 spans 17 amino acids. DNA for the CDR3: TGTGCCAGCAGTCCATGGGGCAGGGGGCAGACCACCGGGGAGCTGTTTTTT. Protein product: CASSPWGRGQTTGELFF.

This clone was detected many times. V and J are TRBV18 and TRBJ2-3, with D possibly called TRBD1 or TRBD2 (5 bases each). CDR1 and CDR2 (germline): KGHSH, LQKENI. The CDR3 runs to 17 residues. The V gene lost 3 bases and the J gene lost 1 base, with 17 bases spanning the gap. The CDR3 loop is CASSPILTERGTDTQYF. DNA for the CDR3: TGTGCCAGCTCACCTATATTGACAGAGAGGGGCACAGATACGCAGTATTTT.

CDR3 DNA: TGTGCCAGCAGCTTGGGACTAGTGGGTAACACAGATACGCAGTATTTT. Its protein is CASSLGLVGNTDTQYF. This rearrangement joins TRBV5-4 to TRBJ2-3; D might be TRBD2 (6 bases). Germline V CDR1 and CDR2: SGHNT, YYREEE (reference sequence). Trimming pared 0 bases from V and 2 bases from J, leaving 13 bases between. This CDR3 is built from 16 residues.

The chain uses TRBV10-2 and TRBJ1-5; D is uncertain. The V end lost 2 bases, the J end lost 0 bases, and 14 bases lay between the germline ends. CDR1 is WSHSY, CDR2 SAAADI, per germline. The CDR3 runs 17 residues. The chain's CDR3 is CASSEIFGSPSNQPQHF. The DNA for the CDR3 is TGCGCCAGCAGTGAGATCTTCGGATCTCCTAGCAATCAGCCCCAGCATTTT.

As DNA, the CDR3 is TGTGCCAGCAGCTTAGCCGACTCGACCCTCACAGATACGCAGTATTTT. It codes for CASSLADSTLTDTQYF. The rearrangement links TRBV7-9 to TRBJ2-3; D is unclear. Trimming removed 0 bases from V and 2 bases from J, with 12 bases in between. The germline V gene encodes CDR1 SEHNR and CDR2 FQNEAQ (reference sequence). CDR3 length: 16 residues.

In its sample, this clone was seen once. V and J are TRBV2 and TRBJ1-1; D uncertain. Germline V gene data show CDR1 as SNHLY and CDR2 as FYNNEI. With 7 bases removed from V and 0 bases from J, the gap between germline ends came to 12 bases. This CDR3 has 14 residues. The CDR3 protein is CASTLGGMNTEAFF. As DNA, the CDR3 is TGTGCCAGCACCCTCGGCGGAATGAACACTGAAGCTTTCTTT. The variable domain in full, completed from reference TRBV2 and TRBJ1-1, reads EPEVTQTPSHQVTQMGQEVILRCVPISNHLYFYWYRQILGQKVEFLVSFYNNEISEKSEIFDDQFSVERPDGSNFTLKIRSTKLEDSAMYFCASTLGGMNTEAFFGQGTRLTVV.

The chain combines TRBV6-6 with TRBJ1-2, with 7 nucleotides matching TRBD1. Losses at the gene ends were 6 bases for V and 5 bases for J; bases not matched to a gene: 9. Germline CDR1 and CDR2: MNHNY and SVGAGI (reference sequence). This CDR3 has 14 residues. The CDR3 DNA reads TGTGCCAGCAGCGACAGGGCTCAGGGGTATGGCTACACCTTC. This codes for CASSDRAQGYGYTF.

This clone was counted once. The rearrangement joins TRBV10-3 to TRBJ2-2; D may match TRBD1 or TRBD2 (5 bases each). The V gene lost 2 bases and the J gene lost 6 bases, with 16 bases spanning the gap. The CDR3 sequence is 16 residues long. CDR1 and CDR2 (germline): ENHRY, SYGVKD. In DNA, the CDR3 is TGTGCCATCAGTGAGCTGGGGACGACTTCCCCCGGGGAGCTGTTTTTT. Translated: CAISELGTTSPGELFF.

The V call is TRBV19, the J call TRBJ2-2, with 7 bases lining up with TRBD1. J gave up 5 bases and V 3 bases, and 6 bases lay outside the gene matches. This CDR3 spans 15 amino acids. The V gene's germline CDR1 is LNHDA and CDR2 SQIVND (reference sequence). CDR3 bases: TGTGCCAGTAGTATCCAGGGGGTACGGACCGGGGAGCTGTTTTTT. Encoded protein: CASSIQGVRTGELFF. Full variable domain (outside the CDR3, taken from reference TRBV19 and TRBJ2-2): DGGITQSPKYLFRKEGQNVTLSCEQNLNHDAMYWYRQDPGQGLRLIYYSQIVNDFQKGDIAEGYSVSREKKESFPLTVTSAQKNPTAFYLCASSIQGVRTGELFFGEGSRLTVL.

The rearrangement links TRBV7-2 to TRBJ2-3, with unresolved D. Germline V lookup: CDR1 SGHTA, CDR2 FQGNSA. The CDR3 spans 11 residues. Trimming stripped 5 bases from V and 0 bases from J, with 0 bases between. The CDR3 bases are TGTGCCAGCAGCAGCACAGATACGCAGTATTTT. It translates to CASSSTDTQYF.

The V and J genes are TRBV25-1 and TRBJ1-2, with D hard to call. The CDR3 consists of 17 residues. The V and J ends lost 3 bases and 2 bases respectively, with 19 bases between them. Germline V lookup: CDR1 MGHDK, CDR2 SYGVNS. In nucleotides, the CDR3 is TGTGCCAGCAGTGAGCCTGCGAGTGAGGGATGGAACTATGGCTACACCTTC. Amino acid sequence: CASSEPASEGWNYGYTF.

This clone was observed a few times. The chain has TRBV5-1 and TRBJ2-7; D may correspond to TRBD1 or TRBD2 (5 bases each). Trimming took off 0 bases at V and 3 bases at J, with 13 bases between the two ends. The CDR3 has 15 residues. Germline assignment: CDR1 SGHRS and CDR2 YFSETQ. Here the CDR3 DNA reads TGCGCCAGCAGCTTGGGGCAGAGGGACGGCTACGAGCAGTACTTC. Protein product: CASSLGQRDGYEQYF.

The chain links TRBV19 to TRBJ2-2; 7 positions agree with TRBD1. V was pared by 6 bases and J by 3 bases, with 7 bases of the junction left unmatched. The CDR3 runs 15 residues. CDR1 is LNHDA and CDR2 is SQIVND in the germline V gene (reference sequence). The CDR3 sequence is CASSPTGLDTGELFF. In nucleotides, the CDR3 is TGTGCCAGTAGCCCGACAGGGTTGGACACCGGGGAGCTGTTTTTT.

CDR3 DNA: TGTGCCAGCAGCTATAGAGGCGGAGAGACCCAGTACTTC. It specifies CASSYRGGETQYF. This sequence joins TRBV11-3 and TRBJ2-5; D uncertain. The germline V gene encodes CDR1 SGHNT and CDR2 YENEEA. V lost 4 bases, J lost 4 bases, and 10 bases lay in between. The CDR3 loop spans 13 amino acids.

The chain employs TRBV19 and TRBJ1-4; TRBD1 agrees at 7 bases. Unmatched junction bases numbered 4, after V lost 0 bases and J lost 6 bases. The CDR3 has 15 residues. Germline V CDR1 and CDR2: LNHDA, SQIVND (reference sequence). In DNA, the CDR3 is TGTGCCAGTAGTATAGACGGACAGGTGTATGAAAAACTGTTTTTT. It codes for CASSIDGQVYEKLFF.

The V and J genes are TRBV18 and TRBJ2-5; D gene unclear. The ends were cut back, 0 bases at V and 5 bases at J, with 4 bases in the middle. The CDR3 spans 12 residues. The germline V gene has CDR1 KGHSH and CDR2 LQKENI. CDR3 protein: CASSPPLETQYF. Written as DNA, the CDR3 is TGTGCCAGCTCACCACCGTTGGAGACCCAGTACTTC.

The rearrangement links TRBV6-5 to TRBJ2-7, with D hard to call. This CDR3 has 15 residues. Germline V gene lookup returns CDR1 MNHEY and CDR2 SVGAGI. V was pared by 6 bases and J by 6 bases, with 21 bases between. The DNA for the CDR3 is TGTGCCAGCAGCCACGATCCCGGACCCCGATGCGAGCAGTACTTC. It specifies CASSHDPGPRCEQYF.

This chain uses TRBV6-5 with TRBJ1-1; 7 bases agree with TRBD1. J was trimmed by 2 bases and V by 5 bases; bases with no gene match: 5. Germline loops: CDR1 MNHEY, CDR2 SVGAGI. The CDR3 length is 14 residues. CDR3 in amino acids: CASSAGGTNTEAFF. The CDR3 DNA reads TGTGCCAGCAGTGCAGGGGGAACCAACACTGAAGCTTTCTTT.

This clone is a singleton in its sample. The chain joins TRBV6-5 to TRBJ1-2; possibly TRBD1 for D (5 bases). The CDR3 covers 13 residues. The germline gives CDR1 MNHEY, CDR2 SVGAGI. V gave up 6 bases and J gave up 6 bases, with 14 bases separating them. This CDR3 reads CASSPSGVNGYTF. The CDR3, as DNA: TGTGCCAGCAGCCCCTCGGGGGTTAATGGCTACACCTTC.

V and J are TRBV11-1 and TRBJ2-1; TRBD1 might be the D (6 bases). The ends were cut back, 5 bases at V and 2 bases at J, with 10 bases in the middle. The CDR3 runs 14 residues. Germline assignment: CDR1 SGHAT and CDR2 FQDESV (reference sequence). The CDR3, as DNA: TGTGCCAGCAGCCCCCGGACAGCCTACAATGAGCAGTTCTTC. It codes for CASSPRTAYNEQFF.